Listed below are T cell receptor beta chains from one sample, sequenced in a study of blood T cell repertoires in COVID-19. Sequencing was performed with immunoSEQ multiplex PCR; in TCRdb, only in-frame clones are kept and a portion is missing. The sample has around 300,000 clones; 88% are singletons. Sequencing was done on a sample of PBMCs or T cells enriched from blood (not recorded which). All receptors come from a woman aged 45-59 years who had recovered from COVID-19. CDR3s include the opening cysteine and the closing phenylalanine or tryptophan. Fields, in order: D gene, V gene, clone size, J gene, CDR3 protein, CDR3 DNA. The D gene is left open where the match is weak. Clone sizes are given selectively: once, few, many, or a class where the clone is expanded.

D: NA
V: TRBV24-1
size: NA
J: TRBJ2-5
CDR3: CATSDWPDSALETQYF
DNA: TGTGCCACCAGTGATTGGCCAGATAGCGCCCTGGAGACCCAGTACTTC

D: TRBD2
V: TRBV5-3
size: NA
J: TRBJ2-1
CDR3: CARSWPGLAFYNEQFF
DNA: TGTGCCAGAAGCTGGCCGGGACTAGCGTTTTACAATGAGCAGTTCTTC

D: NA
V: TRBV7-9
size: NA
J: TRBJ2-3
CDR3: CASSPDSSTDTQYF
DNA: TGTGCCAGCAGCCCGGACAGCAGCACAGATACGCAGTATTTT

D: TRBD2
V: TRBV28
size: NA
J: TRBJ2-7
CDR3: CASSLVTSGGKDYEQYF
DNA: TGTGCCAGCAGTTTAGTAACTAGCGGAGGAAAGGACTACGAGCAGTACTTC

D: NA
V: TRBV15
size: NA
J: TRBJ1-3
CDR3: CATSRPRGSGNTIYF
DNA: TGTGCCACCAGCAGACCCAGGGGCTCCGGAAACACCATATATTTT

D: NA
V: TRBV5-1
size: NA
J: TRBJ2-7
CDR3: CASSQTQTAYEQYF
DNA: TGCGCCAGCAGTCAAACTCAAACAGCCTACGAGCAGTACTTC

D: TRBD2
V: TRBV19
size: NA
J: TRBJ2-4
CDR3: CASSMMSGIAKNIQYF
DNA: TGTGCCAGTAGTATGATGAGCGGGATAGCCAAAAACATTCAGTACTTC

D: NA
V: TRBV4-3
size: NA
J: TRBJ2-7
CDR3: CASSLGVAGRYEQYF
DNA: TGCGCCAGCAGCCTAGGGGTGGCAGGACGCTACGAGCAGTACTTC

D: NA
V: TRBV7-2
size: NA
J: TRBJ1-1
CDR3: CASSLVDRAEAFF
DNA: TGTGCCAGCAGCTTAGTTGACAGAGCTGAAGCTTTCTTT

D: NA
V: TRBV4-3
size: NA
J: TRBJ1-2
CDR3: CASSGGYGYTF
DNA: TGCGCCAGCTCCGGGGGGTATGGCTACACCTTC

D: TRBD2
V: TRBV28
size: NA
J: TRBJ2-7
CDR3: CASTSGDYEQYF
DNA: TGTGCCAGCACCAGCGGGGACTACGAGCAGTACTTC

D: NA
V: TRBV7-9
size: NA
J: TRBJ2-1
CDR3: CASSHPTPINEQFF
DNA: TGTGCCAGCAGCCACCCGACACCAATAAATGAGCAGTTCTTC

D: TRBD2
V: TRBV5-1
size: NA
J: TRBJ2-2
CDR3: CASSGGTSGNTGELFF
DNA: TGCGCCAGCAGCGGAGGGACTAGCGGGAACACCGGGGAGCTGTTTTTT

D: TRBD1
V: TRBV3-1/TRBV3-2
size: NA
J: TRBJ2-5
CDR3: CASSQSTGSGETQYF
DNA: TGTGCCAGCAGCCAATCGACAGGGTCCGGGGAGACCCAGTACTTC

D: NA
V: TRBV4-2
size: NA
J: TRBJ2-5
CDR3: CASSHPQETQYF
DNA: TGTGCCAGCAGCCATCCACAAGAGACCCAGTACTTC

D: NA
V: TRBV6-1
size: NA
J: TRBJ1-1
CDR3: CASSEGSADTEAFF
DNA: TGTGCCAGCAGTGAAGGGTCCGCGGACACTGAAGCTTTCTTT

D: NA
V: TRBV10-2
size: NA
J: TRBJ1-1
CDR3: CASRRQTNTEAFF
DNA: TGCGCCAGCAGAAGACAGACGAACACTGAAGCTTTCTTT

D: NA
V: TRBV7-8
size: NA
J: TRBJ2-5
CDR3: CASIRASHETQYF
DNA: TGTGCCAGCATCCGAGCATCACATGAGACCCAGTACTTC

D: NA
V: TRBV9
size: NA
J: TRBJ2-1
CDR3: CASSPTDTGSQFF
DNA: TGTGCCAGCAGCCCCACCGACACGGGGTCTCAGTTCTTC

D: NA
V: TRBV19
size: NA
J: TRBJ1-5
CDR3: CASSIDFSGSGPQHF
DNA: TGTGCCAGTAGTATAGATTTCTCGGGGAGCGGGCCCCAGCATTTT

D: NA
V: TRBV18
size: NA
J: TRBJ2-1
CDR3: CASSPLANSYNEQFF
DNA: TGTGCCAGCTCACCACTAGCGAACTCCTACAATGAGCAGTTCTTC

D: TRBD1
V: TRBV30
size: NA
J: TRBJ1-1
CDR3: CAWSGPRTGGAEAFF
DNA: TGTGCCTGGAGTGGTCCCCGGACAGGGGGGGCTGAAGCTTTCTTT

D: NA
V: TRBV28
size: few
J: TRBJ1-1
CDR3: CASSLERGITFF
DNA: TGTGCCAGCAGTTTAGAAAGGGGGATAACTTTCTTT

D: TRBD1
V: TRBV28
size: few
J: TRBJ1-5
CDR3: CASTLQGAGQPQHF
DNA: TGTGCCAGCACCCTACAGGGGGCAGGACAGCCCCAGCATTTT

D: NA
V: TRBV11-1
size: NA
J: TRBJ2-5
CDR3: CASSYRSGLQETQYF
DNA: TGTGCCAGCAGCTATAGGTCGGGGTTGCAAGAGACCCAGTACTTC

D: NA
V: TRBV2
size: NA
J: TRBJ1-2
CDR3: CASSEMGGRGGYTF
DNA: TGTGCCAGCAGTGAAATGGGGGGGCGAGGTGGCTACACCTTC

D: TRBD1
V: TRBV28
size: few
J: TRBJ1-4
CDR3: CASAPGQSNEKLFF
DNA: TGTGCCAGCGCCCCGGGACAGAGTAATGAAAAACTGTTTTTT

D: NA
V: TRBV3-1/TRBV3-2
size: once
J: TRBJ1-1
CDR3: CASSQAQGGAFF
DNA: TGTGCCAGCAGCCAGGCACAGGGTGGGGCTTTCTTT

D: NA
V: TRBV30
size: NA
J: TRBJ1-6
CDR3: CAWSVGGWAAYNSPLHF
DNA: TGTGCCTGGAGTGTAGGCGGGTGGGCAGCCTATAATTCACCCCTCCACTTT

D: TRBD1
V: TRBV28
size: NA
J: TRBJ2-7
CDR3: CASSSRGREQYF
DNA: TGTGCCAGCAGTTCCAGGGGGCGCGAGCAGTACTTC

D: NA
V: TRBV24-1
size: NA
J: TRBJ2-3
CDR3: CATSDHGGSTDTQYF
DNA: TGTGCCACCAGTGACCATGGAGGCAGCACAGATACGCAGTATTTT

D: NA
V: TRBV15
size: once
J: TRBJ1-2
CDR3: CATGAANYGYTF
DNA: TGTGCCACGGGGGCAGCTAACTATGGCTACACCTTC

D: TRBD2
V: TRBV6-1
size: NA
J: TRBJ2-1
CDR3: CASSGRLADSYNEQFF
DNA: TGTGCCAGCAGTGGGCGACTAGCGGACAGTTACAATGAGCAGTTCTTC

D: NA
V: TRBV15
size: NA
J: TRBJ1-4
CDR3: CATSAHRDTNEKLFF
DNA: TGTGCCACCAGCGCCCACAGGGATACTAATGAAAAACTGTTTTTT

D: NA
V: TRBV4-2
size: NA
J: TRBJ1-4
CDR3: CASSPKGWTNEKLFF
DNA: TGTGCCAGCAGCCCGAAGGGGTGGACTAATGAAAAACTGTTTTTT

D: NA
V: TRBV27
size: once
J: TRBJ1-2
CDR3: CASSSNRELANYGYTF
DNA: TGTGCCAGCAGTTCTAACAGGGAGTTAGCTAACTATGGCTACACCTTC